The clone carrying this T cell receptor (beta chain) was observed at least ten times. This record comes from a study of T-cell reconstitution after alpha-beta-depleted transplantation in children. The V gene lost 0 bases and the J gene lost 7 bases, with 6 bases spanning the gap. This CDR3 contains 12 residues. From germline, CDR1 is DFQATT and CDR2 SNEGSKA (reference sequence). Unique molecular identifiers tagged the TCRbeta library. Via MiXCR, TCRdb re-called the PCR reads, giving one row per CDR3 protein. The sample lists 550,000 to 800,000 distinct CDR3 sequences, about 12% occurring once. This sequence joins TRBV20-1 and TRBJ2-2; the D is unclear. The receptor was isolated from a girl aged 2-10 years with congenital amegakaryocytic thrombocytopenia, due to receive a stem cell transplant. Here the sequenced sample was PBMCs, taken before TCRalphabeta/CD19-depleted stem cell transplant. CDR3 amino acids: CSARDLDGELFF. The DNA of the CDR3 is TGCAGTGCTAGAGATCTGGACGGGGAGCTGTTTTTT.